The next 24 T cell receptor beta chains were all read from a single sample in a study of blood T cell repertoires in COVID-19. The assay was immunoSEQ multiplex PCR, and TCRdb's table has in-frame clones only and misses some. The top ten clones hold roughly 9.6% of a sample with 150,000 to 200,000 clones, roughly four fifths of them seen once. The sample consisted of peripheral blood. Every receptor here comes from a man in his fifties or sixties with active or convalescent COVID-19.

The genes are TRBV7-6 and TRBJ2-1, with 7 bases matching TRBD2. This CDR3 is 16 amino acids long. Germline V gene data show CDR1 as SGHVS and CDR2 as FNYEAQ. After removal of 2 bases from V and 0 bases from J, the junction contained 4 bases not matched to a gene. Here the CDR3 reads CASSLTGGGSYNEQFF. As DNA, the CDR3 is TGTGCCAGCAGCTTAACGGGAGGCGGCTCCTACAATGAGCAGTTCTTC.

V gene TRBV6-5 combines with J gene TRBJ2-7; a weak D match, TRBD1 (6 bases). The V and J ends lost 4 bases and 7 bases respectively, with 17 bases between them. CDR1 is MNHEY and CDR2 is SVGAGI in the germline V gene. The CDR3 is 14 amino acids. This CDR3 reads CASSLTGSQQEQYF. CDR3 in DNA: TGTGCCAGCAGTTTAACAGGGTCGCAGCAGGAGCAGTACTTC.

The CDR3 coding sequence is TGTGCCAGCAGTCCCCACAGGCCCGGGGAGACCCAGTACTTC. It encodes CASSPHRPGETQYF. This rearrangement joins TRBV6-5 to TRBJ2-5; maybe TRBD1 (5 bases). The CDR3 loop spans 14 amino acids. Germline assignment: CDR1 MNHEY and CDR2 SVGAGI. The V gene lost 5 bases and the J gene lost 5 bases, with 15 bases spanning the gap.

This clone was seen a single time. V gene TRBV28 combines with J gene TRBJ1-2, with D perhaps TRBD1 (5 bases). The germline V gene has CDR1 MDHEN and CDR2 SYDVKM. V was cut by 3 bases and J by 4 bases, with 6 bases left in between. The CDR3 is 12 residues long. The CDR3 sequence is CASSLTAYGYTF. The CDR3 DNA reads TGTGCCAGCAGTTTGACAGCCTATGGCTACACCTTC.

The chain links TRBV3-1 (or the pseudogene TRBV3-2) to TRBJ1-5; D unclear. Germline CDR1 is LGHDT and CDR2 is YNNKEL (reference sequence). This CDR3 is built from 13 residues. Trimming left V 4 bases short and J 0 bases short, with 4 bases between. Here the CDR3 reads CASSRSSNQPQHF. The DNA of the CDR3 is TGTGCCAGCAGCCGCAGTAGCAATCAGCCCCAGCATTTT.

J is TRBJ2-2 and V is TRBV29-1; 8 positions match TRBD1. This CDR3 contains 16 residues. In germline, CDR1 is SQVTM, CDR2 ANQGSEA. V lost 2 bases to trimming and J lost 6 bases; unmatched junction nucleotides: 11. Here the CDR3 reads CSVETSGTGSAGELFF. CDR3 nucleotide sequence: TGCAGCGTTGAAACCTCCGGGACAGGTAGCGCCGGGGAGCTGTTTTTT.

This clone was observed a handful of times. A junction end diverges from the germline sequence, so it may reflect a read error. CDR3 coding DNA: TGTGCCAGCACCCGAAGGAGGGCGGCTTCCTTC. Protein: CASTRRRAASF. The V call is TRBV2, the J call TRBJ1-2; D call uncertain. The CDR3 contains 11 residues. Germline V gives CDR1 SNHLY, CDR2 FYNNEI.

The chain recombines TRBV5-1 with TRBJ2-3; TRBD2 might be the D (6 bases). V lost 2 bases, J lost 5 bases, and 12 bases lay in between. The CDR3 covers 14 residues. Germline V gene lookup returns CDR1 SGHRS and CDR2 YFSETQ. Written as DNA, the CDR3 is TGCGCCAGCAGCTTTGGGGGAGCGGGAGATACGCAGTATTTT. Its translation is CASSFGGAGDTQYF.

This chain connects TRBV9 to TRBJ2-7; D may be TRBD2 (6 bases). Looked up from germline, CDR1 is SGDLS and CDR2 is YYNGEE. Trimming stripped 3 bases from V and 3 bases from J, with 13 bases between. The CDR3 runs 14 residues. In DNA, the CDR3 is TGTGCCAGCAGCGCATACCGGGACTTCTACGAGCAGTACTTC. Residues: CASSAYRDFYEQYF.

This clone was seen only once. The V and J genes are TRBV15 and TRBJ1-1; maybe TRBD1 (6 bases). CDR3 length: 13 residues. V was shortened by 5 bases and J by 3 bases, with 10 bases between the two germline ends. Germline V gene data show CDR1 as LNHNV and CDR2 as YYDKDF (reference sequence). CDR3 protein: CATSLNRDTEAFF. CDR3 in DNA: TGTGCCACCAGCCTGAACAGGGACACTGAAGCTTTCTTT.

A word on this clone: Compared with germline, one end of the junction differs, possibly owing to a read error. The V and J genes are TRBV6-5 and TRBJ2-7; D is uncertain. This CDR3 has 14 amino acids. Germline CDR1 is MNHEY and CDR2 is SVGAGI. The CDR3: CASSDSPLPYEQYF. The CDR3 DNA follows: TGTGCCAGCAGTGACTCCCCCCTCCCCTACGAGCAGTACTTC.

The chain combines TRBV13 with TRBJ1-3, with TRBD1 matching 12 bases. The CDR3 covers 17 residues. Trimming cost V 5 bases and J 0 bases; bases outside gene matches: 5. CDR1 PRHDT and CDR2 FYEKMQ come from the germline V gene (reference sequence). CDR3 amino acids: CASSRGTGGLSGNTIYF. CDR3 coding DNA: TGTGCCAGCAGCCGAGGGACAGGGGGCCTCTCTGGAAACACCATATATTTT.

The rearrangement joins TRBV27 to TRBJ1-2, with D uncertain. Looked up from germline, CDR1 is MNHEY and CDR2 is SMNVEV (reference sequence). CDR3 length: 14 residues. V was shortened by 3 bases and J by 2 bases, with 10 bases between the two germline ends. CDR3 nucleotide sequence: TGTGCCAGCAGTTTGGGCAGGAAGAACTATGGCTACACCTTC. The encoded protein is CASSLGRKNYGYTF.

This clone was detected ten times or more. The rearrangement uses TRBV6-5 and TRBJ1-6, with 12 bases matching TRBD1. Germline V gives CDR1 MNHEY, CDR2 SVGAGI. This CDR3 comprises 15 residues. The junction had 4 bases not matched to a gene; V was cut back by 7 bases and J by 6 bases. The CDR3 DNA reads TGTGCCAGCAAGGGACAGGGGGCCGGTAATTCACCCCTCCACTTT. This encodes CASKGQGAGNSPLHF.

V gene TRBV5-1 combines with J gene TRBJ2-5; TRBD1 matches at 9 bases. This CDR3 contains 15 residues. J lost 5 bases, V lost 4 bases, and 9 bases had no gene match. Germline lookup yields CDR1 SGHRS and CDR2 YFSETQ. This CDR3 reads CASSMTGQGGETQYF. The CDR3 DNA follows: TGCGCCAGCAGCATGACGGGACAGGGAGGTGAGACCCAGTACTTC.

CDR3 protein: CASSFRTDYNEKLFF. In nucleotides, the CDR3 is TGTGCCAGCAGCTTTCGGACGGACTATAATGAAAAACTGTTTTTT. The chain carries TRBV7-9 and TRBJ1-4, with D unresolved. Germline V gene sequence: CDR1 SEHNR, CDR2 FQNEAQ (reference sequence). The CDR3 has 15 residues. Trimming pared 3 bases from V and 4 bases from J, leaving 12 bases between.

This clone has a single count. This sequence joins TRBV2 and TRBJ2-4; TRBD2 aligns across 10 bases. Trimming took 7 bases from V and 8 from J; bases not matched to a gene: 11. The CDR3 is 15 residues long. The germline gives CDR1 SNHLY, CDR2 FYNNEI. The DNA for the CDR3 is TGTGCCAGCATTGTAAGCGGGAGGGCCGGAGACATTCAGTACTTC. This translates into CASIVSGRAGDIQYF.

The CDR3 reads CASSGTGHYEQYF. CDR3 bases: TGTGCCAGCAGCGGGACAGGCCACTACGAGCAGTACTTC. This rearrangement joins TRBV12-3 or TRBV12-4 to TRBJ2-7; TRBD1 aligns across 8 bases. J lost 3 bases, V lost 6 bases, and 4 bases had no gene match. This CDR3 spans 13 amino acids.

V is TRBV19 and J is TRBJ1-4; D not certain. Germline V gene lookup returns CDR1 LNHDA and CDR2 SQIVND (reference sequence). V gave up 11 bases and J gave up 2 bases, with 12 bases separating them. The CDR3 loop spans 13 amino acids. The CDR3 region has the DNA TGTGCCCGCTTCCAGAAGACTAATGAAAAACTGTTTTTT. It is translated as CARFQKTNEKLFF.

J is TRBJ1-3 and V is TRBV18; 7 positions agree with TRBD1. Per germline, CDR1 KGHSH and CDR2 LQKENI. The CDR3 is 14 residues long. V dropped 3 bases and J dropped 2; count of bases not matched to a gene: 1. The CDR3 nucleotides are TGTGCCAGCTCACCCGGGACAGCTGGAAACACCATATATTTT. Protein: CASSPGTAGNTIYF.

V is TRBV19 and J is TRBJ2-5; 13 nucleotides agree with TRBD2. The V gene end was trimmed by 3 bases and the J gene end by 0 bases; junction bases not matched to a gene: 4. The CDR3 runs to 17 residues. Germline CDR1 and CDR2: LNHDA and SQIVND (reference sequence). As DNA, the CDR3 is TGTGCCAGTAGTATTGGACTAGCGGGAGTGTACCAAGAGACCCAGTACTTC. Translated: CASSIGLAGVYQETQYF.

This clone was seen a single time. The rearrangement joins TRBV11-2 to TRBJ1-2; D remains ambiguous. The CDR3 has 14 amino acids. The germline V gene encodes CDR1 SGHAT and CDR2 FQNNGV. V lost 5 bases, J lost 8 bases, and 18 bases lay in between. CDR3: CASSRPFSGQGYTF. The CDR3 DNA reads as TGTGCCAGCAGCAGACCTTTTAGTGGGCAGGGCTACACCTTC.

This clone was found once. The V and J genes are TRBV19 and TRBJ1-1; D call uncertain. The CDR3 has 11 amino acids. Trimming took off 6 bases at V and 5 bases at J, with 7 bases between the two ends. Looked up from germline, CDR1 is LNHDA and CDR2 is SQIVND (reference sequence). The DNA for the CDR3 is TGTGCCAGTAGCGAGAGGACTGAAGCTTTCTTT. Translating gives CASSERTEAFF.

The genes are TRBV11-2 and TRBJ2-1; TRBD2 aligns across 9 bases. V lost 1 base to trimming and J lost 4 bases; unmatched junction nucleotides: 11. This CDR3 has 18 residues. Germline V gives CDR1 SGHAT, CDR2 FQNNGV. The chain's CDR3 is CASSLGNRREGRYNEQFF. The CDR3 DNA is TGTGCCAGCAGCTTAGGGAACCGGCGGGAGGGCAGATACAATGAGCAGTTCTTC.